The 17 T cell receptor beta chains in this list originate from one sample, sequenced in a study of T cell responses to AZD1222 COVID-19 vaccine (dated by TCRdb to 2020 to 2022). The time point label here, explained by the study, means: baseline before first vaccination. Libraries were constructed by the immunoSEQ multiplex PCR assay. In its TCRdb copy, this immuneACCESS table keeps in-frame sequences only and misses some clones. Where compared with another copy, unresolved V genes explain less than half of these, and the others have no known cause. For this sample there are some 47,000 clones; 75% to 85% appear just once. The ten biggest clones cover 52% of the sample. The specimen was peripheral blood, collected on day 0 of AZD1222 vaccination. Receptor source: an adult in good health.

The chain uses TRBV29-1 and TRBJ2-3; 7 nucleotides line up with TRBD1. V gave up 7 bases and J gave up 3 bases; unmatched junction bases: 4. Germline loops: CDR1 SQVTM, CDR2 ANQGSEA. The CDR3 covers 12 residues. CDR3 DNA: TGCAGCGAGACACAGGGGACAGATACGCAGTATTTT. It is translated as CSETQGTDTQYF.

V and J are TRBV12-3 or TRBV12-4 and TRBJ2-1; no clear D gene. CDR3 length equals 12 residues. V was cut by 5 bases and J by 6 bases, with 8 bases left in between. Here the CDR3 DNA reads TGTGCCAGCAGTCAGCCGGGCAATGAGCAGTTCTTC. Its protein is CASSQPGNEQFF.

The V call is TRBV5-1, the J call TRBJ2-7; D may correspond to TRBD1 or TRBD2 (5 bases each). The germline gives CDR1 SGHRS, CDR2 YFSETQ. V dropped 1 base and J dropped 4 bases, with 12 bases sitting between them. The CDR3 totals 14 residues. The CDR3 protein is CASSLTRGRYEQYF. In DNA, the CDR3 is TGCGCCAGCAGCTTGACGAGGGGCCGGTACGAGCAGTACTTC. Filled out from reference TRBV5-1 and TRBJ2-7, the complete variable domain reads KAGVTQTPRYLIKTRGQQVTLSCSPISGHRSVSWYQQTPGQGLQFLFEYFSETQRNKGNFPGRFSGRQFSNSRSEMNVSTLELGDSALYLCASSLTRGRYEQYFGPGTRLTVT.

J is TRBJ2-1 and V is TRBV7-2; D remains ambiguous. CDR3 length equals 14 residues. CDR1 is SGHTA, CDR2 FQGNSA, per germline. The V gene lost 0 bases and the J gene lost 2 bases, with 5 bases spanning the gap. In nucleotides, the CDR3 is TGTGCCAGCAGCTTAGCCGTGCCCTACAATGAGCAGTTCTTC. This translates into CASSLAVPYNEQFF. Variable domain in full (rest from reference TRBV7-2 and TRBJ2-1): GAGVSQSPSNKVTEKGKDVELRCDPISGHTALYWYRQSLGQGLEFLIYFQGNSAPDKSGLPSDRFSAERTGGSVSTLTIQRTQQEDSAVYLCASSLAVPYNEQFFGPGTRLTVL.

J is TRBJ1-1 and V is TRBV5-1, with 7 bases that match TRBD1. The CDR3 has 15 amino acids. The V segment lost 4 bases and the J segment 3 bases; nucleotides outside the gene matches: 9. The germline CDR1 and CDR2 sequences are SGHRS and YFSETQ. The DNA of the CDR3 is TGCGCCAGCAGCCAAACAGACAGGGTGTACACTGAAGCTTTCTTT. Its translation is CASSQTDRVYTEAFF.

The V call is TRBV30, the J call TRBJ1-5, with D possibly TRBD1 on 6 matching bases. In germline, CDR1 is GTSNPN, CDR2 SVGIG (reference sequence). The CDR3 totals 13 residues. V was cut by 4 bases and J by 1 base, with 8 bases left in between. CDR3: CAWNRESNQPQHF. In DNA, the CDR3 is TGTGCCTGGAACAGGGAAAGCAATCAGCCCCAGCATTTT.

The J gene is TRBJ1-1, the V gene TRBV2; no firm D call. The V and J ends lost 8 bases and 2 bases respectively, with 9 bases between them. The CDR3 contains 12 residues. Germline CDR1 SNHLY, CDR2 FYNNEI. The CDR3 region has the DNA TGTGCCAGCCGTTTGGAAAACACTGAAGCTTTCTTT. This codes for CASRLENTEAFF.

The genes are TRBV28 and TRBJ2-6; D might be TRBD2 (6 bases). Germline loops: CDR1 MDHEN, CDR2 SYDVKM. There are 18 residues in the CDR3. Trimming cost V 3 bases and J 0 bases, with 15 bases left between them. CDR3 sequence (DNA): TGTGCCAGCAGTTTGTCGGGACTCAAAAGCTCTGGGGCCAACGTCCTGACTTTC. The encoded protein is CASSLSGLKSSGANVLTF.

This chain links TRBV9 with TRBJ1-4, with 8 bases matching TRBD1. Germline lookup yields CDR1 SGDLS and CDR2 YYNGEE. Trimming removed 0 bases from V and 8 bases from J; junction bases left unmatched: 3. The CDR3 loop spans 14 amino acids. CDR3 DNA sequence: TGTGCCAGCAGCGTAGACAGGGGGAGAGAAAAACTGTTTTTT. This encodes CASSVDRGREKLFF. Filled out from reference TRBV9 and TRBJ1-4, the complete variable domain reads DSGVTQTPKHLITATGQRVTLRCSPRSGDLSVYWYQQSLDQGLQFLIQYYNGEERAKGNILERFSAQQFPDLHSELNLSSLELGDSALYFCASSVDRGREKLFFGSGTQLSVL.

This clone was seen once. The chain has TRBV6-5 and TRBJ2-3; no clear D. With 5 bases removed from V and 2 bases from J, the gap between germline ends came to 11 bases. Germline CDR1 MNHEY, CDR2 SVGAGI. The CDR3 is 14 residues long. The CDR3 DNA is TGTGCCAGCAGTACTTCTTGGAACACAGATACGCAGTATTTT. This translates into CASSTSWNTDTQYF.

V usage is TRBV15 and J usage is TRBJ1-4; a possible D gene is TRBD1 (6 bases). Trimming removed 3 bases at V and 10 bases at J, with 21 bases between. The length of the CDR3 is 16 residues. The germline V gene has CDR1 LNHNV and CDR2 YYDKDF (reference sequence). The CDR3 DNA sequence: TGTGCCACCAGCAGGGGTGACAGGAGCTCCCTCGGAAAACTGTTTTTT. The encoded protein is CATSRGDRSSLGKLFF.

The chain uses TRBV7-6 and TRBJ1-2; possibly TRBD1 for D (5 bases). The CDR3 spans 15 residues. The germline V gene has CDR1 SGHVS and CDR2 FNYEAQ. With 5 bases removed from V and 5 bases from J, the gap between germline ends came to 18 bases. CDR3 amino acids: CASSDLDSPSYGYTF. The CDR3 bases are TGTGCCAGCAGCGATTTAGACAGCCCTTCTTATGGCTACACCTTC.

This clone was detected a few times. The chain is built from TRBV2 and TRBJ2-3, with a tentative D call TRBD2 (5 bases). Trimming left V 7 bases short and J 0 bases short, with 14 bases between. Germline CDR1 reads SNHLY; CDR2 reads FYNNEI. CDR3 length: 15 amino acids. This CDR3 is CASTPGSRSTDTQYF. The CDR3 nucleotides read TGTGCCAGCACCCCGGGGAGCAGAAGCACAGATACGCAGTATTTT.

The V and J genes are TRBV5-1 and TRBJ2-7; D is unresolved. Trimming pared 0 bases from V and 5 bases from J, leaving 15 bases between. Germline V gene lookup returns CDR1 SGHRS and CDR2 YFSETQ. This CDR3 contains 15 residues. DNA for the CDR3: TGCGCCAGCAGCTTGGACGGCTTCTCTCGGGACGAGCAGTACTTC. Protein sequence: CASSLDGFSRDEQYF.

This chain joins TRBV28 and TRBJ2-7, with D tentatively TRBD2 (6 bases). Between the trimmed V and J ends, which lost 6 bases and 6 bases, there was a span of 15 bases. CDR1 is MDHEN, CDR2 SYDVKM, per germline. CDR3 length: 13 amino acids. Written as DNA, the CDR3 is TGTGCCAGCAGCCCCCTCGGGGGAGCCGAGCAGTACTTC. It encodes CASSPLGGAEQYF.

The J gene is TRBJ2-7, the V gene TRBV5-6, with a weak D call TRBD2 (7 bases). V was trimmed by 4 bases and J by 7 bases, leaving 15 bases between them. The CDR3 sequence is 13 residues long. The V gene's germline CDR1 is SGHDT and CDR2 YYEEEE. The CDR3: CASSGKQGGEQYF. CDR3 bases: TGTGCCAGCAGCGGAAAACAGGGAGGGGAGCAGTACTTC.

The chain employs TRBV6-5 and TRBJ2-7; possibly TRBD1 for D (5 bases). The CDR3 is 14 residues long. The germline V gene has CDR1 MNHEY and CDR2 SVGAGI. With 0 bases removed from V and 2 bases from J, the gap between germline ends came to 8 bases. CDR3 sequence (DNA): TGTGCCAGCAGTTACTCCTGGGGCCCCTACGAGCAGTACTTC. Translating gives CASSYSWGPYEQYF.